This TCR beta chain emerged from a study of blood T cell repertoires in COVID-19. Turning to the study itself: In each case, the material was cDNA or gDNA derived from T cells, B-cell-depleted T cells, or PBMCs.

Method: immunoSEQ multiplex PCR; TCRdb's copy keeps in-frame clones and lacks some. This sample has more than 80,000 clones, with about 87% found just once. Germline V gives CDR1 SGHNT, CDR2 YYREEE (reference sequence). This CDR3 region has 14 residues. V lost 3 bases and J lost 4; bases outside the gene matches: 1. The origin of this receptor is a man older than 75 with acute or convalescent COVID-19. This chain links TRBV5-4 with TRBJ2-2, with 9 bases matching TRBD1. The specimen was peripheral blood. Written as DNA, the CDR3 is TGTGCCAGCAGCTGGGACAGGGCCACCGGGGAGCTGTTTTTT. Encoded protein: CASSWDRATGELFF.